This passage covers 8 T cell receptor beta chains from one sample sequenced in a study of T cell responses to AZD1222 COVID-19 vaccine. Some clones are missing from TCRdb's copy, which holds only in-frame ones; the method was immunoSEQ multiplex PCR. The repertoire consists of about 98,000 clones, with about 86% occurring once and the leading ten covering about 9.4%. Sequencing was performed on peripheral blood, taken on day 0 of MenACWY control vaccination. The receptor source for this set is an adult in good health.

The chain joins TRBV6-1 to TRBJ1-2, with 12 bases fitting TRBD1. J gave up 8 bases and V 2 bases, and 6 bases lay outside the gene matches. The CDR3 covers 15 residues. In germline, CDR1 is MNHNS, CDR2 SASEGT. CDR3 in amino acids: CASSETGQGARGYTF. CDR3 sequence (DNA): TGTGCCAGCAGTGAAACGGGACAGGGGGCGCGCGGCTACACCTTC.

This clone was observed a handful of times. This chain links TRBV12-3 or TRBV12-4 with TRBJ2-1, with D maybe TRBD2 (6 bases). The CDR3 loop spans 12 amino acids. V was cut by 1 base and J by 8 bases, with 6 bases left in between. CDR3 loop: CASSLGGDEQFF. The CDR3 region has the DNA TGTGCCAGCAGTTTAGGGGGGGATGAGCAGTTCTTC.

The V gene is TRBV5-8, the J gene TRBJ2-7; 9 bases are shared with TRBD1. V gave up 4 bases and J gave up 0 bases; unmatched junction bases: 11. Germline V lookup: CDR1 SGHTS, CDR2 YDEGEE. The CDR3 length is 17 residues. The CDR3: CASSLYLDRGSSYEQYF. The CDR3 DNA follows: TGTGCCAGCAGCCTCTACCTCGACAGGGGGAGCTCCTACGAGCAGTACTTC.

In DNA, the CDR3 is TGTGCCAGCAGTCCCGGATTCTTCAAGCGGAACGAGCAGTACTTC. Its protein product is CASSPGFFKRNEQYF. This chain uses TRBV3-1 (or the pseudogene TRBV3-2) with TRBJ2-7; weak D call: TRBD2 (5 bases). The germline V gene has CDR1 LGHDT and CDR2 YNNKEL (reference sequence). The CDR3 contains 15 residues. V was shortened by 6 bases and J by 5 bases, with 20 bases between the two germline ends.

The chain is built from TRBV5-1 and TRBJ1-6, with D tentatively TRBD1 (5 bases). The V and J ends lost 5 bases and 8 bases respectively, with 17 bases between them. Germline CDR1 reads SGHRS; CDR2 reads YFSETQ. CDR3 length: 15 amino acids. The CDR3 is CASSFLGVGDSPLHF. CDR3 nucleotides: TGCGCCAGCAGTTTCTTGGGGGTTGGGGATTCACCCCTCCACTTT.

The rearrangement uses TRBV19 and TRBJ1-2; D may be TRBD1 (5 bases). CDR1 and CDR2 from the germline V gene are LNHDA and SQIVND (reference sequence). V lost 6 bases, J lost 5 bases, and 13 bases lay in between. This CDR3 has 13 amino acids. The CDR3 reads CASSQGSRYGYTF. In nucleotides, the CDR3 is TGTGCCAGTAGCCAGGGTTCACGGTATGGCTACACCTTC.

The chain couples TRBV6-1 to TRBJ2-3; D call uncertain. This CDR3 region has 15 residues. The germline V gene has CDR1 MNHNS and CDR2 SASEGT. Trimming shortened V by 7 bases and J by 3 bases, and 17 bases separated the two germline ends. The CDR3 nucleotides read TGTGCCAGCACCGCTCTCTCCATGGGGACAGATACGCAGTATTTT. It encodes CASTALSMGTDTQYF.

The chain has TRBV6-5 and TRBJ2-4; TRBD1 aligns across 8 bases. The CDR3 totals 14 residues. The germline V gene encodes CDR1 MNHEY and CDR2 SVGAGI. V was clipped by 7 bases and J by 3 bases; unmatched bases: 5. The CDR3 sequence is CASTGGLGKNIQYF. The CDR3 bases are TGTGCCAGCACAGGGGGCTTAGGCAAAAACATTCAGTACTTC.